This T cell receptor (beta chain) comes out of a study of blood T cell repertoires in COVID-19 (TCRdb year 2020). Regarding the complete study: Samples from collaborators originated in the United States, Italy and Spain and spanned both the acute and convalescent phases of COVID-19. The material from the prospective study consisted of cDNA or gDNA derived from T cells, B-cell-depleted T cells, or PBMCs. The dataset comprised deeply sampled blood TCRbeta repertoires from subjects exposed to, actively infected with, or recovered from COVID-19. The repertoires were released in a freely available public database meant as a resource for research on the immune response to SARS-CoV-2. Samples were obtained from the ongoing ImmuneRACE study (first 160 participants) and from over 1,000 subjects provided by 6 global collaborators. A de-identified subject ID, COVID-19 status, age in years and sex were almost always included in the sample metadata. Where available, HLA class I and class II types were obtained from metadata supplied by the sample provider rather than from assay-based typing.

General study outcomes and caveats: How much clinical and demographic metadata was included differed by source and by participant, and the metadata was provided uncurated.

At one collaborating source in Seattle, patients were enrolled during active infection and were followed longitudinally through the course of disease. The collaborating institutions used their own protocols to collect whole blood in K2EDTA tubes. For TCRbeta analysis, collaborator samples were shipped as frozen whole blood, as isolated PBMCs, or as DNA extracted from either sample type. TCRbeta CDR3 regions were amplified from genomic DNA using the immunoSEQ Assay, a bias-controlled multiplex PCR. The source study handled its data this way. Nucleated cell counts per sample were estimated from amplification of reference gene primers within the assay. To quantify the absolute abundance of each unique TCRbeta CDR3 rearrangement, sequence reads were collapsed and filtered. Productive Simpson clonality was computed per sample as the square root of Simpson's diversity index over productive rearrangements. TCRdb limited this immuneACCESS table to in-frame rearrangements with V and J called. A share of clones is missing; checked studies link under half to unresolved V genes, and the rest is unexplained. D and trimming were read from the DNA, whereas the V and J calls and clone size are those reported in that table. The sample data list about 150,000 clones, and 70% to 90% of these were observed just once. 2.5% to 3% of the sample is taken by the ten largest.

This clone was seen more than once but under ten times. What this receptor recognizes is not known. No much larger clone is present one base from it, and per-base qualities are unavailable. The receptor's source is a woman of 80 years or more with COVID-19, enrolled during active disease. The material sequenced was peripheral blood.

The nucleotides are TGCGCCAGCAGTGAGTGGACTAGCGAGTACGAGCAGTACTTC. This is translated as CASSEWTSEYEQYF. Recombination linked TRBV10-2 to TRBJ2-7, and 9 junctional nucleotides match TRBD2. V and J are trimmed by 1 base and 4 bases, and the gene matches miss 2 bases of the junction. In the germline V gene, CDR1 corresponds to WSHSY and CDR2 to SAAADI. The CDR3 goes from the cysteine to the phenylalanine over 14 residues. The DNA shown is the 42-base CDR3, in frame from base 1.